Shown below are 22 T cell receptor beta chains from a single sample sequenced in a study of cytomegalovirus exposure and HLA in healthy donors. The PCR used 60 Vbeta and 13 Jbeta primers. Libraries were prepared by immunoSEQ multiplex PCR; TCRdb keeps only in-frame clonotypes and omits some of them. The sample lists about 100,000 clones; 79% were seen once. Sequencing used PBMCs. These receptors originate from a woman aged 40 to 55 in good health and CMV-seronegative.

This clone was seen a few times. V usage is TRBV18 and J usage is TRBJ1-6; possibly TRBD1 for D (6 bases). This CDR3 has 17 amino acids. Trimming removed 2 bases at V and 9 bases at J, with 20 bases between. Germline CDR1 is KGHSH and CDR2 is LQKENI. The CDR3 loop reads CASSPETGHGIGSPLHF. CDR3 nucleotides: TGTGCCAGCTCACCAGAAACAGGGCACGGTATAGGTTCACCCCTCCACTTT.

The rearrangement uses TRBV6-5 and TRBJ1-3; the match to TRBD1 covers 8 bases. CDR1 and CDR2 from the germline V gene are MNHEY and SVGAGI. Trimming took 5 bases from V and 4 from J; bases not matched to a gene: 1. CDR3 length: 13 amino acids. CDR3 amino acids: CASSRDRGNTIYF. In nucleotides, the CDR3 is TGTGCCAGCAGTCGGGACAGGGGAAACACCATATATTTT.

There are a few counts of this clone. Additional DNA sequences in this sample encode the identical CDR3. The rearrangement links TRBV4-3 to TRBJ1-4, with 7 nucleotides matching TRBD1. Germline lookup yields CDR1 LGHNA and CDR2 YSLEER. This CDR3 is 14 amino acids long. Germline trimming cut 4 bases from V and 3 bases from J; bases unmatched to any gene: 2. The CDR3 loop is CASSPGQSNEKLFF. The CDR3, as DNA: TGCGCCAGCAGCCCGGGACAGTCTAATGAAAAACTGTTTTTT.

CDR3 residues: CASSLDGSVNYGYTF. The DNA for the CDR3 is TGTGCCAGCAGCTTAGATGGCAGCGTTAACTATGGCTACACCTTC. The chain employs TRBV11-2 and TRBJ1-2, with D unresolved. Germline values: CDR1 SGHAT, CDR2 FQNNGV. The length of the CDR3 is 15 residues. Trimming removed 0 bases from V and 1 base from J, with 9 bases in between.

The V gene is TRBV19, the J gene TRBJ1-1; D gene unclear. V lost 1 base and J 3 bases, leaving 18 bases between the germline ends. The CDR3 loop spans 17 amino acids. Germline loops: CDR1 LNHDA, CDR2 SQIVND (reference sequence). CDR3 residues: CASSIGQRRQSYTEAFF. In nucleotides, the CDR3 is TGTGCCAGTAGTATAGGTCAAAGGCGGCAGAGCTACACTGAAGCTTTCTTT.

This clone was counted a single time. This sequence joins TRBV27 and TRBJ1-2; 9 bases line up with TRBD1. Germline V gives CDR1 MNHEY, CDR2 SMNVEV (reference sequence). This CDR3 contains 16 residues. V dropped 0 bases and J dropped 5; count of bases not matched to a gene: 7. CDR3 residues: CASSLSGTGFPYGYTF. The CDR3, as DNA: TGTGCCAGCAGTTTATCCGGGACAGGGTTCCCTTATGGCTACACCTTC.

The gene calls are TRBV5-8 and TRBJ1-3; D gene ambiguous. The germline CDR1 and CDR2 sequences are SGHTS and YDEGEE. The CDR3 is 16 amino acids. The V and J ends lost 0 bases and 0 bases respectively, with 10 bases between them. The CDR3 nucleotides are TGTGCCAGCAGCTTGGCGGTAGCGGACTCTGGAAACACCATATATTTT. Protein product: CASSLAVADSGNTIYF.

This chain connects TRBV10-3 to TRBJ2-7; 8 bases map to TRBD2. Germline values: CDR1 ENHRY, CDR2 SYGVKD. The CDR3 has 16 residues. The V gene end was trimmed by 0 bases and the J gene end by 9 bases; junction bases not matched to a gene: 13. The DNA for the CDR3 is TGTGCCATCAGTGAGTCTTCCAGCGGGAGTCTACGGGGGCAGTACTTC. As protein: CAISESSSGSLRGQYF.

V gene TRBV4-2 combines with J gene TRBJ2-1; 10 bases are a match to TRBD1. V was pared by 5 bases and J by 5 bases, with 3 bases of the junction left unmatched. CDR3 length: 14 residues. Germline CDR1 reads LGHNA; CDR2 reads YNFKEQ. The DNA of the CDR3 is TGTGCCAGCAGCAACGACAGGGGGCACAATGAGCAGTTCTTC. It yields the protein CASSNDRGHNEQFF.

This sequence joins TRBV10-3 and TRBJ1-6; 10 nucleotides align to TRBD1. Per germline, CDR1 ENHRY and CDR2 SYGVKD. The V segment lost 6 bases and the J segment 6 bases; nucleotides outside the gene matches: 8. The CDR3 totals 16 residues. The CDR3 loop is CAISQGQGGGNSPLHF. CDR3 DNA sequence: TGTGCCATCAGCCAAGGACAGGGGGGAGGTAATTCACCCCTCCACTTT.

The gene calls are TRBV6-1 and TRBJ1-3; tentative D call: TRBD1 (5 bases). This CDR3 comprises 15 residues. Germline V gene sequence: CDR1 MNHNS, CDR2 SASEGT. V was cut by 6 bases and J by 4 bases, with 16 bases left in between. CDR3 in DNA: TGTGCCAGCAGCCCCACCGCAGGGTCGGGAAACACCATATATTTT. Amino acid sequence: CASSPTAGSGNTIYF.

This chain uses TRBV19 with TRBJ1-5; 8 bases agree with TRBD1. Germline CDR1 reads LNHDA; CDR2 reads SQIVND (reference sequence). The CDR3 has 17 amino acids. Trimming cost V 3 bases and J 3 bases; bases outside gene matches: 10. The CDR3 DNA reads TGTGCCAGTAGTATTACGAGGACAGGGCTACTCAATCAGCCCCAGCATTTT. Residues: CASSITRTGLLNQPQHF.

The table lists this clone with a few counts. The V and J genes are TRBV14 and TRBJ2-1; 10 bases are a match to TRBD1. J was trimmed by 3 bases and V by 1 base; bases with no gene match: 3. The CDR3 covers 16 residues. Germline V CDR1 and CDR2: SGHDN, FVKESK. CDR3 loop: CASSQVRTGGYNEQFF. CDR3 coding DNA: TGTGCCAGCAGCCAAGTTCGGACAGGGGGCTACAATGAGCAGTTCTTC.

For the CDR3, the DNA is TGCGCCAGCAGCGAGGGACAGGGTGGGGGATTTTCACCCCTCCACTTT. This encodes CASSEGQGGGFSPLHF. The chain joins TRBV5-1 to TRBJ1-6, with TRBD1 matching 9 bases. From germline, CDR1 is SGHRS and CDR2 YFSETQ. The CDR3 length is 16 residues. J was trimmed by 9 bases and V by 4 bases; bases with no gene match: 11.

This clone was seen once. V is TRBV18 and J is TRBJ1-2, with a weak D call TRBD1 (6 bases). The CDR3 has 15 residues. CDR1 and CDR2 from the germline V gene are KGHSH and LQKENI. Trimming removed 2 bases from V and 4 bases from J, with 14 bases in between. The CDR3 coding sequence is TGTGCCAGCTCACCAAGGGACGAAGGGGGCTATGGCTACACCTTC. Its protein product is CASSPRDEGGYGYTF.

The V gene is TRBV7-2, the J gene TRBJ2-7, with 7 bases identical to TRBD1. Germline V CDR1 and CDR2: SGHTA, FQGNSA. V gave up 5 bases and J gave up 3 bases; unmatched junction bases: 7. The CDR3 spans 14 residues. CDR3 sequence (DNA): TGTGCCAGCAGCAAGGGACAGACCTTCTACGAGCAGTACTTC. It yields the protein CASSKGQTFYEQYF.

Regarding this clone: Its ends do not fully match the called genes, so a read error is possible. The CDR3: CSSSAAWASAYTDTQYF. The CDR3 DNA reads as TGTTCCAGCAGCGCCGCGTGGGCTAGCGCCTACACAGATACGCAGTATTTT. The genes are TRBV7-9 and TRBJ2-3; weak D call: TRBD2 (6 bases). CDR1 SEHNR and CDR2 FQNEAQ come from the germline V gene (reference sequence). This CDR3 has 17 residues.

The V and J genes are TRBV28 and TRBJ1-1, with D perhaps TRBD1 (6 bases). The CDR3 spans 16 residues. The V gene lost 2 bases and the J gene lost 3 bases, with 16 bases spanning the gap. CDR1 and CDR2 (germline): MDHEN, SYDVKM. For the CDR3, the DNA is TGTGCCAGCAGTTTACCCGGGGGGCGGGAGGACACTGAAGCTTTCTTT. This codes for CASSLPGGREDTEAFF.

The rearrangement joins TRBV7-8 to TRBJ2-5, with D hard to call. Germline V gives CDR1 SGHVS, CDR2 FQNEAQ. Trimming removed 4 bases at V and 4 bases at J, with 4 bases between. This CDR3 spans 11 amino acids. CDR3 DNA sequence: TGTGCCAGCAGCTCCCGAGAGACCCAGTACTTC. Translated, it gives CASSSRETQYF.

This clone has a handful of counts. The chain employs TRBV6-6 and TRBJ1-1, with D unclear. Looked up from germline, CDR1 is MNHNY and CDR2 is SVGAGI (reference sequence). Deletions cut 2 bases from V and 8 bases from J, with 12 bases between. The CDR3 spans 13 residues. The CDR3 sequence: CASSYPASGEAFF. CDR3 bases: TGTGCCAGCAGTTACCCGGCCTCGGGGGAAGCTTTCTTT.

This clone was seen more than once but under ten times. CDR3 DNA: TGTGCCAGCAGCCAAGAAATCACCCCTAGGGGGTACGAGCAGTACTTC. Protein: CASSQEITPRGYEQYF. V usage is TRBV4-2 and J usage is TRBJ2-7, with TRBD1 as a possible D gene (6 bases). The germline V gene encodes CDR1 LGHNA and CDR2 YNFKEQ. The CDR3 length is 16 residues. Trimming shortened V by 0 bases and J by 4 bases, and 16 bases separated the two germline ends.

This clone appeared a few times. The gene calls are TRBV30 and TRBJ1-2; D ambiguous. The CDR3 consists of 12 residues. CDR1 and CDR2 from the germline V gene are GTSNPN and SVGIG (reference sequence). The germline V and J ends were trimmed by 0 bases and 4 bases, with 6 bases remaining between them. The CDR3 reads CAWSVEFYGYTF. The CDR3 DNA reads TGTGCCTGGAGTGTGGAGTTCTATGGCTACACCTTC.